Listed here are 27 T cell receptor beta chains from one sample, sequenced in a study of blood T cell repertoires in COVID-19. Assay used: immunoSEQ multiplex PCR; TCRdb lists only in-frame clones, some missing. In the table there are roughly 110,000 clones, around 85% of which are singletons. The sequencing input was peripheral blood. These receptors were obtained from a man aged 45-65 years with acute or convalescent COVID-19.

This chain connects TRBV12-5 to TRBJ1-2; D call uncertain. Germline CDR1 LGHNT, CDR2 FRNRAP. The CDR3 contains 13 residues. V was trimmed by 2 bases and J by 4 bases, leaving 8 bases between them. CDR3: CASGLKLLYGYTF. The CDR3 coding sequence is TGTGCTAGTGGTTTGAAGCTTCTCTATGGCTACACCTTC.

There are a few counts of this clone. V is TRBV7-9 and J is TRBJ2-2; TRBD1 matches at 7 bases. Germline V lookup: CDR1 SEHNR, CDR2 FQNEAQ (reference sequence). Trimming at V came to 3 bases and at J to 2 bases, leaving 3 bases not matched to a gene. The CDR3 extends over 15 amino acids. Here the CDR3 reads CASSFRDRNTGELFF. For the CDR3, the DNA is TGTGCCAGCAGCTTCCGGGACAGAAACACCGGGGAGCTGTTTTTT.

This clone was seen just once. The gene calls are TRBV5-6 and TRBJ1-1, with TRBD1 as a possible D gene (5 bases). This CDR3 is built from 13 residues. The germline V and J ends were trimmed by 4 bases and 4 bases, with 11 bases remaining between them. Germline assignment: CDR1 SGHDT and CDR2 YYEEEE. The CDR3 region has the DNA TGTGCCAGCAGCAGCAGGGTGGGCACTGAAGCTTTCTTT. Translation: CASSSRVGTEAFF.

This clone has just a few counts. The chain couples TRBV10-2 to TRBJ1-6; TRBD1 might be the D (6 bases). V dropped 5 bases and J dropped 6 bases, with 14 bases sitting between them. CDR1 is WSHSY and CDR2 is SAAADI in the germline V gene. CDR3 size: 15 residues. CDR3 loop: CASSNYRVLNSPLHF. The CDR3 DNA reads TGCGCCAGCAGTAATTACAGGGTCCTTAATTCACCCCTCCACTTT.

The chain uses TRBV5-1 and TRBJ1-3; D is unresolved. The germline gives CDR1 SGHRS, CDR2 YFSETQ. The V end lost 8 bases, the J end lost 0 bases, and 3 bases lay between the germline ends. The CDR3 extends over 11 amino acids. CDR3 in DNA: TGCGCCAGTCACTCTGGAAACACCATATATTTT. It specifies CASHSGNTIYF.

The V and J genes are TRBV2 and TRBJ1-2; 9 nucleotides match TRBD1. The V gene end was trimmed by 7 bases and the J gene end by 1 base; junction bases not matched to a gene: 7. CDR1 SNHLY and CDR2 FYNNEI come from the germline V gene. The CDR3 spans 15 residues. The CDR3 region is CASINRDRVNYGYTF. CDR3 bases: TGTGCCAGCATCAACCGGGACAGGGTTAACTATGGCTACACCTTC.

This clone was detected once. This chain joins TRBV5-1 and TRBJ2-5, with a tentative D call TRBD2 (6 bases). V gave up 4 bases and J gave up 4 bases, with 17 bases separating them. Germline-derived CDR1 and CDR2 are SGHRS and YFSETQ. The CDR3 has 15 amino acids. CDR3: CASSTTGDRAETQYF. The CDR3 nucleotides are TGCGCCAGCAGCACAACGGGGGATCGGGCAGAGACCCAGTACTTC. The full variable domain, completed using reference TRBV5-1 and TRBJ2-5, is KAGVTQTPRYLIKTRGQQVTLSCSPISGHRSVSWYQQTPGQGLQFLFEYFSETQRNKGNFPGRFSGRQFSNSRSEMNVSTLELGDSALYLCASSTTGDRAETQYFGPGTRLLVL.

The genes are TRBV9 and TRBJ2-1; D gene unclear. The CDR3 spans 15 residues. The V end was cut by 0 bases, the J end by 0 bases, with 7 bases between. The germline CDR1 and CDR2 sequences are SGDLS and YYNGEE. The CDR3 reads CASSVGVNSYNEQFF. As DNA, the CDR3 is TGTGCCAGCAGCGTAGGAGTTAACTCCTACAATGAGCAGTTCTTC.

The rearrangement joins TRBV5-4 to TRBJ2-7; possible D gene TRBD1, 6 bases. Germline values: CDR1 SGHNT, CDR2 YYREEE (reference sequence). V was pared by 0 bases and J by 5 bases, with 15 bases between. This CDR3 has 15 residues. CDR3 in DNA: TGTGCCAGCAGCTTGGGACAGGCCTCCCTCCACGAGCAGTACGTC. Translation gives CASSLGQASLHEQYV.

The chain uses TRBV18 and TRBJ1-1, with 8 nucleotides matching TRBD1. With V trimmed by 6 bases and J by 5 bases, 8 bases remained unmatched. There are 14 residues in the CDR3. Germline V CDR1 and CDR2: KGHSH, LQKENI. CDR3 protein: CASSERQGRTEAFF. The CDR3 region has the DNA TGTGCCAGCTCGGAGAGACAGGGGCGAACTGAAGCTTTCTTT.

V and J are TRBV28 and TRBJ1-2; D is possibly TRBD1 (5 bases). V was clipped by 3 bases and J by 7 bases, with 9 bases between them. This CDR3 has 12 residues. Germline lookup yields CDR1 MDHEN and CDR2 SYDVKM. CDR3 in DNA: TGTGCCAGCAGTTTTACGGGGGGTGGCTACACCTTC. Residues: CASSFTGGGYTF.

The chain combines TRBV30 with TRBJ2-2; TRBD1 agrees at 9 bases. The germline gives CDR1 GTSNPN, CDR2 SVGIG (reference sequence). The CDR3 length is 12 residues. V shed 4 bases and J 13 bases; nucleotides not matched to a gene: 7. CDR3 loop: CAWNNRGRRLFF. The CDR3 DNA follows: TGTGCCTGGAATAACAGGGGGCGTAGGCTGTTTTTT.

This CDR3 is CASSLAGGGTEAFF. CDR3 in DNA: TGTGCCAGCAGCTTAGCGGGTGGAGGGACTGAAGCTTTCTTT. The V call is TRBV11-2, the J call TRBJ1-1, with no clear D. The CDR3 has 14 residues. The V and J ends lost 1 base and 5 bases respectively, with 11 bases between them. Germline V lookup: CDR1 SGHAT, CDR2 FQNNGV.

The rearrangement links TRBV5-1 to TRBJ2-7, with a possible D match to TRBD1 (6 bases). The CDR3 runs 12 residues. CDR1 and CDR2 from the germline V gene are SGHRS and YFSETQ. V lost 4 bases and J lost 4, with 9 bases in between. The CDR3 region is CASSADRYEQYF. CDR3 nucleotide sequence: TGCGCCAGCAGCGCCGACAGGTACGAGCAGTACTTC.

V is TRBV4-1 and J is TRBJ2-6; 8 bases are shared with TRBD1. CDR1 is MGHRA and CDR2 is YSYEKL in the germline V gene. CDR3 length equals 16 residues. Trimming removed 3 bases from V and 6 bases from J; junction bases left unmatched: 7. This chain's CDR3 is CASSHPGQGAANVLTF. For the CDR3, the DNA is TGCGCCAGCAGCCACCCTGGCCAGGGGGCGGCCAACGTCCTGACTTTC.

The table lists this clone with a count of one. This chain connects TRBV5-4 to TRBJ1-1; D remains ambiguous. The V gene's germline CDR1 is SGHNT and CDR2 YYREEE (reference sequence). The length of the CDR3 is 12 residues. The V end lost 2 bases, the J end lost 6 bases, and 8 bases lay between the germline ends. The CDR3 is CASSFMSSEAFF. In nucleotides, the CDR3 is TGTGCCAGCAGCTTCATGAGCTCTGAAGCTTTCTTT.

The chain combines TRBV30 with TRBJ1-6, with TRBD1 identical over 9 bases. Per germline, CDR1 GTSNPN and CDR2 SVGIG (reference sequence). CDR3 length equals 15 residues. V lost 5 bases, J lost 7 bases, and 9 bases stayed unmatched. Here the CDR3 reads CAWSGTGQGNSPLHF. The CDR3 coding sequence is TGTGCCTGGTCCGGGACAGGGCAAGGAAATTCACCCCTCCACTTT.

CDR3 loop: CASSYGRNTEAFF. In nucleotides, the CDR3 is TGTGCCAGCAGCTACGGTCGGAACACTGAAGCTTTCTTT. V is TRBV3-1 (or the pseudogene TRBV3-2) and J is TRBJ1-1; D ambiguous. The CDR3 runs 13 residues. V shed 5 bases and J shed 1 base, with 8 bases lying between them. Germline V CDR1 and CDR2: LGHDT, YNNKEL (reference sequence).

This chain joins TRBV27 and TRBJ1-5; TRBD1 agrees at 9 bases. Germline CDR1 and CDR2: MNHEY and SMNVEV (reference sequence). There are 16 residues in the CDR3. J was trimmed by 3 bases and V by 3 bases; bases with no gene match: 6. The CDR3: CASSFGTGSINQPQHF. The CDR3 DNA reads TGTGCCAGCAGTTTTGGGACAGGGAGTATCAATCAGCCCCAGCATTTT.

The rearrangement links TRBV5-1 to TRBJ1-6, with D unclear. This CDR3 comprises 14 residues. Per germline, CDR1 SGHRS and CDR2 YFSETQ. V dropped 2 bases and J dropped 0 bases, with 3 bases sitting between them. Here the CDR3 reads CASSFYSYNSPLHF. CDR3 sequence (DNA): TGCGCCAGCAGCTTTTACTCCTATAATTCACCCCTCCACTTT.

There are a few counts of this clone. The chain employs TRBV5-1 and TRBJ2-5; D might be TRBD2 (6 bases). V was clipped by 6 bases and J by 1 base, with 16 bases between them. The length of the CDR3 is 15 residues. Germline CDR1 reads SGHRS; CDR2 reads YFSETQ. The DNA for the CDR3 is TGCGCCAGCAAGTTCCTAGGGGACTCCCAAGAGACCCAGTACTTC. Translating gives CASKFLGDSQETQYF.

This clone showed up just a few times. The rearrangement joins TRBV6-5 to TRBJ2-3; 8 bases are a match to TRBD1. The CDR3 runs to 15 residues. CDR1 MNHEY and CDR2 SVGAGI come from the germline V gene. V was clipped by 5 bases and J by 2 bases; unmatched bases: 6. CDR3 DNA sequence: TGTGCCAGCAGTCTCCGGGACAGGCACACAGATACGCAGTATTTT. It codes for CASSLRDRHTDTQYF.

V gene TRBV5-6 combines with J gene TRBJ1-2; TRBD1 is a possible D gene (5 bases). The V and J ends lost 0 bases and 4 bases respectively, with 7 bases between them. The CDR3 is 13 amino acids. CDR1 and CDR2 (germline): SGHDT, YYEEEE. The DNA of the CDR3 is TGTGCCAGCAGCTTGGTAAGGGGCTATGGCTACACCTTC. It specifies CASSLVRGYGYTF.

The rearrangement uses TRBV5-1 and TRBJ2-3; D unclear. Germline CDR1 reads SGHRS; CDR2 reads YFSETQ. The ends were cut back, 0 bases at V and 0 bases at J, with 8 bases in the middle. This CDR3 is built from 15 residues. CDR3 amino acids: CASSLDSTSTDTQYF. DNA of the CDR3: TGCGCCAGCAGCTTGGACTCCACTAGCACAGATACGCAGTATTTT.

Here the CDR3 reads CASSSQPGGPPTYEQYF. The CDR3 region has the DNA TGTGCCAGCAGCTCTCAGCCCGGGGGGCCCCCTACCTACGAGCAGTACTTC. This sequence joins TRBV11-2 and TRBJ2-7; D perhaps matches TRBD2 (7 bases). V was clipped by 4 bases and J by 2 bases, with 21 bases between them. Per germline, CDR1 SGHAT and CDR2 FQNNGV. This CDR3 region has 17 residues.

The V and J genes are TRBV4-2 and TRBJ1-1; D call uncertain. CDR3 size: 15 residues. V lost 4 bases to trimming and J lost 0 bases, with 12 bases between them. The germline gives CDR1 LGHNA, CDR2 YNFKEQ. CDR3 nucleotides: TGTGCCAGCAGCCCCCCCCCGGTCCTGAACACTGAAGCTTTCTTT. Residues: CASSPPPVLNTEAFF.

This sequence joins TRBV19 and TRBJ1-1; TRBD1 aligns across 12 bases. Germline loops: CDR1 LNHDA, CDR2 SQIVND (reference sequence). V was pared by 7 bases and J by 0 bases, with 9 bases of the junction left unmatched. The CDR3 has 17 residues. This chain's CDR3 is CASIPGTGGIMNTEAFF. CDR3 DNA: TGTGCCAGTATCCCCGGGACAGGGGGCATCATGAACACTGAAGCTTTCTTT.